The 31 T cell receptor beta chains below were found in one sample sequenced in a study of T cell changes during pregnancy in multiple sclerosis. Measured with immunoSEQ multiplex PCR; TCRdb has only the in-frame clones, and not every one. The table lists 90,000 to 95,000 clones, 90% to 95% of them singletons. The sequencing used peripheral blood, collected in the third trimester of pregnancy. Every receptor here comes from a female donor with multiple sclerosis, enrolled in a pregnancy study.

Only one count was recorded for this clone. The V call is TRBV19, the J call TRBJ2-5; D gene unclear. Germline-derived CDR1 and CDR2 are LNHDA and SQIVND (reference sequence). This CDR3 is built from 12 residues. V dropped 0 bases and J dropped 3 bases, with 2 bases sitting between them. Here the CDR3 reads CASSIDKETQYF. The CDR3 DNA reads as TGTGCCAGTAGTATAGACAAAGAGACCCAGTACTTC. Full variable domain (outside the CDR3, taken from reference TRBV19 and TRBJ2-5): DGGITQSPKYLFRKEGQNVTLSCEQNLNHDAMYWYRQDPGQGLRLIYYSQIVNDFQKGDIAEGYSVSREKKESFPLTVTSAQKNPTAFYLCASSIDKETQYFGPGTRLLVL.

The chain uses TRBV2 and TRBJ2-3, with D perhaps TRBD1 (5 bases). CDR1 and CDR2 (germline): SNHLY, FYNNEI. The ends were cut back, 6 bases at V and 8 bases at J, with 6 bases in the middle. CDR3 length equals 10 residues. CDR3 DNA sequence: TGTGCCAGCAGGGACACTACGCAGTATTTT. Its protein is CASRDTTQYF.

The CDR3 region is CASATTGYTEAFF. DNA of the CDR3: TGTGCCAGCGCCACGACAGGGTACACTGAAGCTTTCTTT. The chain joins TRBV7-3 to TRBJ1-1, with 7 bases that match TRBD1. Germline V gene sequence: CDR1 SGHTA, CDR2 FQGTGA. With V trimmed by 8 bases and J by 3 bases, 6 bases remained unmatched. This CDR3 comprises 13 residues.

This chain connects TRBV28 to TRBJ2-7, with 9 nucleotides matching TRBD2. There are 16 residues in the CDR3. From germline, CDR1 is MDHEN and CDR2 SYDVKM. V shed 5 bases, J shed 1 base, and the junction held 9 bases outside the gene matches. The CDR3 nucleotides are TGTGCCAGCAGTCCAACAGCGGGAGGAGGGTCCTACGAGCAGTACTTC. Translating gives CASSPTAGGGSYEQYF.

The chain combines TRBV27 with TRBJ1-5; 12 bases align to TRBD1. CDR3 size: 16 residues. Trimming removed 5 bases from V and 6 bases from J; junction bases left unmatched: 8. Germline V gene sequence: CDR1 MNHEY, CDR2 SMNVEV (reference sequence). The CDR3 sequence is CASSPAGQGASQPQHF. Here the CDR3 DNA reads TGTGCCAGCAGTCCCGCGGGACAGGGGGCAAGTCAGCCCCAGCATTTT.

As DNA, the CDR3 is TGCGCCAGCAGCCCCAAGGGGGGGGCAGGTCAAGAGACCCAGTACTTC. It translates to CASSPKGGAGQETQYF. The genes are TRBV4-1 and TRBJ2-5, with D perhaps TRBD2 (7 bases). Germline V lookup: CDR1 MGHRA, CDR2 YSYEKL. The CDR3 totals 16 residues. V shed 4 bases and J shed 2 bases, with 17 bases lying between them.

The table lists this clone with a count of one. This chain connects TRBV5-1 to TRBJ2-1; 14 positions match TRBD2. Germline V gives CDR1 SGHRS, CDR2 YFSETQ. V dropped 0 bases and J dropped 4; count of bases not matched to a gene: 9. CDR3 size: 19 residues. CDR3 DNA sequence: TGCGCCAGCAGCTTGGCAACGACTAGCGGGAGGGCCTCTTACAATGAGCAGTTCTTC. As protein: CASSLATTSGRASYNEQFF.

To note about this clone: One junction end does not reproduce the germline sequence, and a read error may be involved. Other DNA sequences in the same sample also yield this CDR3. The chain employs TRBV7-7 and TRBJ2-2, with a possible D match to TRBD2 (5 bases). There are 14 residues in the CDR3. Germline CDR1 reads SSHAT; CDR2 reads FNYEAQ (reference sequence). As DNA, the CDR3 is TGTGCTAGCAGCTTAGCGCCGGGGACCGGGGAGCTGTTTTTT. Residues: CASSLAPGTGELFF.

The rearrangement joins TRBV19 to TRBJ2-1, with 12 nucleotides matching TRBD2. This CDR3 region has 16 residues. J gave up 7 bases and V 5 bases, and 9 bases lay outside the gene matches. The germline V gene encodes CDR1 LNHDA and CDR2 SQIVND (reference sequence). The CDR3 here is CASSPFLAGGPNEQFF. CDR3 in DNA: TGTGCCAGTAGTCCCTTCCTAGCGGGAGGGCCAAATGAGCAGTTCTTC.

CDR3 DNA: TGTGCCAGCAGTTTAACCCGAGCCTACGAGCAGTACTTC. This codes for CASSLTRAYEQYF. The rearrangement joins TRBV27 to TRBJ2-7; D is undetermined. CDR1 MNHEY and CDR2 SMNVEV come from the germline V gene (reference sequence). The CDR3 loop spans 13 amino acids. V was pared by 2 bases and J by 2 bases, with 7 bases between.

The V gene is TRBV4-1, the J gene TRBJ2-1, with TRBD2 matching over 9 bases. The length of the CDR3 is 19 residues. Trimming cost V 1 base and J 2 bases; bases outside gene matches: 12. Germline V gene data show CDR1 as MGHRA and CDR2 as YSYEKL. CDR3 nucleotides: TGCGCCAGCAGCCAAGTGGGATTTCTAGCGGGAAACACCTACAATGAGCAGTTCTTC. It yields the protein CASSQVGFLAGNTYNEQFF.

The chain combines TRBV19 with TRBJ1-5; a weak D match, TRBD1 (5 bases). There are 14 residues in the CDR3. Germline V gene lookup returns CDR1 LNHDA and CDR2 SQIVND (reference sequence). V was clipped by 11 bases and J by 2 bases, with 16 bases between them. The CDR3 sequence is CAGGVGGGNQPQHF. The CDR3 DNA reads as TGTGCCGGCGGTGTGGGGGGTGGCAATCAGCCCCAGCATTTT. Full variable domain (missing parts from reference TRBV19 and TRBJ1-5): DGGITQSPKYLFRKEGQNVTLSCEQNLNHDAMYWYRQDPGQGLRLIYYSQIVNDFQKGDIAEGYSVSREKKESFPLTVTSAQKNPTAFYLCAGGVGGGNQPQHFGDGTRLSIL.

The rearrangement links TRBV14 to TRBJ2-7; 7 nucleotides agree with TRBD1. The V segment lost 6 bases and the J segment 0 bases; nucleotides outside the gene matches: 5. CDR1 is SGHDN and CDR2 is FVKESK in the germline V gene. The CDR3 is made up of 14 amino acids. The DNA for the CDR3 is TGTGCCAGCAGACGACAGGGAAACTCCTACGAGCAGTACTTC. Its translation: CASRRQGNSYEQYF. Combining the CDR3 with reference TRBV14 and TRBJ2-7 gives the whole variable domain EAGVTQFPSHSVIEKGQTVTLRCDPISGHDNLYWYRRVMGKEIKFLLHFVKESKQDESGMPNNRFLAERTGGTYSTLKVQPAELEDSGVYFCASRRQGNSYEQYFGPGTRLTVT.

The chain links TRBV28 to TRBJ2-7; TRBD2 agrees at 8 bases. The CDR3 is 15 amino acids. J was trimmed by 6 bases and V by 3 bases; bases with no gene match: 10. In germline, CDR1 is MDHEN, CDR2 SYDVKM. CDR3 bases: TGTGCCAGCAGTTTGGGGAGCGGGAGCTCCCGCGAGCAGTACTTC. Its translation: CASSLGSGSSREQYF.

This chain joins TRBV5-4 and TRBJ2-7; 7 bases line up with TRBD1. The CDR3 consists of 11 residues. CDR1 is SGHNT and CDR2 is YYREEE in the germline V gene (reference sequence). Germline trimming cut 4 bases from V and 9 bases from J; bases unmatched to any gene: 4. The CDR3 DNA reads as TGTGCCAGCAGCGCCAGGGGGTCGCAGTACTTC. Its translation: CASSARGSQYF. The variable domain in full, with the rest retrieved from reference TRBV5-4 and TRBJ2-7, is ETGVTQSPTHLIKTRGQQVTLRCSSQSGHNTVSWYQQALGQGPQFIFQYYREEENGRGNFPPRFSGLQFPNYSSELNVNALELDDSALYLCASSARGSQYFGPGTRLTVT.

The chain carries TRBV13 and TRBJ1-4, with D uncertain. This CDR3 region has 14 residues. CDR1 and CDR2 (germline): PRHDT, FYEKMQ (reference sequence). V was pared by 5 bases and J by 8 bases, with 15 bases between. CDR3 in amino acids: CASSPGISTEKLFF. The CDR3 DNA sequence: TGTGCCAGCAGCCCCGGGATCTCCACCGAAAAACTGTTTTTT.

Only one count was recorded for this clone. The chain employs TRBV2 and TRBJ2-4; D gene unclear. Trimming cost V 11 bases and J 0 bases, with 14 bases left between them. CDR3 size: 14 residues. The germline V gene has CDR1 SNHLY and CDR2 FYNNEI. The CDR3 loop is CAGMAPLAKNIQYF. CDR3 in DNA: TGTGCCGGCATGGCTCCCCTAGCCAAAAACATTCAGTACTTC.

The gene calls are TRBV29-1 and TRBJ2-7; weak D call: TRBD2 (6 bases). Germline V lookup: CDR1 SQVTM, CDR2 ANQGSEA. CDR3 length equals 14 residues. Deletions cut 4 bases from V and 4 bases from J, with 17 bases between. CDR3 protein: CSVGGGTGVYEQYF. The CDR3 DNA reads as TGCAGCGTTGGGGGCGGGACGGGAGTTTACGAGCAGTACTTC.

The V call is TRBV5-1, the J call TRBJ1-2; D possibly corresponds to TRBD1 (6 bases). Between the trimmed V and J ends, which lost 5 bases and 6 bases, there was a span of 20 bases. Germline assignment: CDR1 SGHRS and CDR2 YFSETQ. This CDR3 region has 15 residues. DNA of the CDR3: TGCGCCAGCAGTCGGGCCCCACAGGGAGTCGATGGCTACACCTTC. It is translated as CASSRAPQGVDGYTF.

The chain recombines TRBV6-5 with TRBJ2-7; 9 bases fit TRBD2. The V gene's germline CDR1 is MNHEY and CDR2 SVGAGI. V was pared by 3 bases and J by 5 bases, with 11 bases of the junction left unmatched. This CDR3 spans 16 amino acids. CDR3 DNA: TGTGCCAGCAGTTATTACCCACTGGCTAGCGGGAACGAGCAGTACTTC. Translating gives CASSYYPLASGNEQYF.

This clone was counted a single time. The gene calls are TRBV14 and TRBJ1-2; TRBD1 matches 8 bases. V dropped 1 base and J dropped 4; count of bases not matched to a gene: 5. CDR1 and CDR2 from the germline V gene are SGHDN and FVKESK. There are 15 residues in the CDR3. The CDR3: CASSQGQGAVYGYTF. The DNA of the CDR3 is TGTGCCAGCAGCCAAGGGCAGGGGGCAGTCTATGGCTACACCTTC.

The chain carries TRBV4-3 and TRBJ2-1, with D perhaps matching TRBD2 (5 bases). This CDR3 contains 16 residues. The V gene lost 0 bases and the J gene lost 4 bases, with 13 bases spanning the gap. Germline values: CDR1 LGHNA, CDR2 YSLEER. CDR3 sequence: CASSQEWRVGYNEQFF. The CDR3 coding sequence is TGCGCCAGCAGCCAAGAATGGCGGGTCGGTTACAATGAGCAGTTCTTC.

The genes are TRBV28 and TRBJ1-5, with D perhaps TRBD1 (5 bases). V was cut by 0 bases and J by 7 bases, with 13 bases left in between. The CDR3 runs to 15 residues. Germline-derived CDR1 and CDR2 are MDHEN and SYDVKM. The CDR3: CASSLWGPQGQPQHF. CDR3 DNA sequence: TGTGCCAGCAGTTTATGGGGTCCCCAGGGCCAGCCCCAGCATTTT.

The chain combines TRBV19 with TRBJ2-5, with TRBD1 identical over 12 bases. The CDR3 consists of 15 residues. V was clipped by 5 bases and J by 9 bases; unmatched bases: 10. CDR1 is LNHDA and CDR2 is SQIVND in the germline V gene (reference sequence). The CDR3: CASSDRDRGRRAQYF. CDR3 nucleotides: TGTGCCAGTAGTGATCGGGACAGGGGGCGGAGGGCCCAGTACTTC.

This clone was counted a single time. This chain connects TRBV28 to TRBJ1-1, with TRBD1 identical over 7 bases. The CDR3 extends over 13 amino acids. Per the germline V gene, CDR1 is MDHEN and CDR2 is SYDVKM. Trimming at V came to 5 bases and at J to 6 bases, leaving 6 bases not matched to a gene. The CDR3 DNA sequence: TGTGCCAGCAGTCGTCTGACAGGGTCTGAAGCTTTCTTT. This gives the protein CASSRLTGSEAFF. Based on the CDR3 plus reference TRBV28 and TRBJ1-1, the full variable domain is DVKVTQSSRYLVKRTGEKVFLECVQDMDHENMFWYRQDPGLGLRLIYFSYDVKMKEKGDIPEGYSVSREKKERFSLILESASTNQTSMYLCASSRLTGSEAFFGQGTRLTVV.

This sequence joins TRBV28 and TRBJ2-1, with 9 positions matching TRBD2. The CDR3 covers 17 residues. V shed 7 bases and J 7 bases; nucleotides not matched to a gene: 17. Per germline, CDR1 MDHEN and CDR2 SYDVKM. The CDR3 is CASNPPQPGLALNEQFF. The DNA of the CDR3 is TGTGCCAGCAACCCGCCCCAACCGGGACTAGCTTTGAATGAGCAGTTCTTC.

This chain links TRBV4-2 with TRBJ2-3; 11 nucleotides line up with TRBD2. This CDR3 comprises 17 residues. CDR1 and CDR2 (germline): LGHNA, YNFKEQ. V was clipped by 4 bases and J by 7 bases; unmatched bases: 13. CDR3 bases: TGTGCCAGCAGCCGAGCACGTGGACTAGCGGGTTTGAATACGCAGTATTTT. Its translation: CASSRARGLAGLNTQYF.

The chain employs TRBV25-1 and TRBJ2-7; 12 bases match TRBD2. The V and J ends lost 1 base and 7 bases, in that order; junction bases with no gene match: 5. The V gene's germline CDR1 is MGHDK and CDR2 SYGVNS. The CDR3 consists of 15 residues. The CDR3 DNA follows: TGTGCCAGCAGTGAATTTGGGACTAGCGGGTATGAGCAGTACTTC. Protein: CASSEFGTSGYEQYF.

The chain links TRBV14 to TRBJ2-7; 7 bases align to TRBD2. CDR1 is SGHDN, CDR2 FVKESK, per germline. The junction had 7 bases not matched to a gene; V was cut back by 4 bases and J by 4 bases. The CDR3 extends over 14 amino acids. The CDR3 loop reads CASSRAGEVYEQYF. The CDR3 DNA is TGTGCCAGCAGCCGGGCGGGAGAGGTATACGAGCAGTACTTC.

The V and J genes are TRBV9 and TRBJ1-3; 10 bases fit TRBD1. Germline V gives CDR1 SGDLS, CDR2 YYNGEE. V was pared by 3 bases and J by 4 bases, with 7 bases of the junction left unmatched. The CDR3 totals 16 residues. CDR3 sequence (DNA): TGTGCCAGCAGCGCCCGAGACAGGGGGCCGGGAAACACCATATATTTT. This gives the protein CASSARDRGPGNTIYF.

This sequence joins TRBV5-1 and TRBJ1-2; 7 bases map to TRBD1. In germline, CDR1 is SGHRS, CDR2 YFSETQ. After removal of 3 bases from V and 7 bases from J, the junction contained 21 bases not matched to a gene. This CDR3 has 18 residues. In DNA, the CDR3 is TGCGCCAGCAGCTCGCCGTATCAGATAACAGGGGACGAAGGTGGCTACACCTTC. Translation gives CASSSPYQITGDEGGYTF.